This TCR beta chain came from a study of CD8+CD57+ T cells in acquired aplastic anemia. Overall study findings and caveats: Patients shared twenty-nine CD8+ CDR3 sequences with controls.

A note on this clonotype: Its specificity is not known. The junction departs from germline at one end; a sequencing error may be responsible.

All sequencing subjects had displayed CD8+CD57+ cell expansion on flow cytometry. Among the patients, none had received any therapy at the time of blood sampling. Looked up from germline, CDR1 is LGHNA and CDR2 is YNFKEQ. The CDR3 loop spans 17 amino acids. According to the study, genomic DNA was the template for TCR beta VDJ and CDR3 profiling. TCRdb called the reads again in MiXCR, with one record for every CDR3 protein. The sample includes around 200,000 distinct CDR3 sequences, about 44% of them seen just once. Sequencing was done on a sample of sorted CD4+, CD8+, or CD8+CD57+ T cells (not recorded which) from PBMCs. V and J are TRBV4-2 and TRBJ1-3; D gene unclear. The source is a human donor with aplastic anemia. CDR3 residues: CAGSLSPREESGNTIYF. DNA for the CDR3: TGTGCCGGCAGCCTATCTCCCCGGGAAGAGTCTGGAAACACCATATATTTT.